These T cell receptor beta chains were read from a single sample in a study of CD8+ T cells in alopecia areata. Clones were sequenced by immunoSEQ multiplex PCR, and TCRdb holds only the in-frame ones, with some missing. The sample records about 180,000 clones, about 67% being singletons. The material was CD8+ T cells sorted from blood, obtained at week 0. The receptors shown here come from a human donor with alopecia areata. Each CDR3 is given with its conserved first and last residue. The D gene is left open where the match is weak. Part of the rows lack a size; the others show once, few, many or a class for expanded clones.

TRBJ2-3	TRBV11-2	.	TRBD1	CASSPRDSEDTQYF	TGTGCCAGCAGCCCACGGGACAGTGAAGATACGCAGTATTTT
TRBJ2-7	TRBV4-1	.	.	CASSPRDGPYEQYF	TGCGCCAGCAGCCCTCGGGACGGCCCCTACGAGCAGTACTTC
TRBJ2-3	TRBV27	few	.	CASIGAGDLMNTQYF	TGTGCCAGCATTGGGGCAGGCGACCTCATGAATACGCAGTATTTT
TRBJ2-5	TRBV5-1	.	TRBD2	CASSSMGLAGLEETQYF	TGCGCCAGCAGCTCCATGGGACTAGCGGGCCTTGAAGAGACCCAGTACTTC
TRBJ1-1	TRBV19	.	.	CASSIGALWAFF	TGTGCCAGTAGTATTGGGGCCCTGTGGGCTTTCTTT
TRBJ2-1	TRBV29-1	.	.	CSVEGGGAGAYNEQFF	TGCAGCGTTGAAGGAGGGGGGGCAGGGGCCTACAATGAGCAGTTCTTC
TRBJ1-2	TRBV29-1	.	.	CSVTENYGYTF	TGCAGCGTAACAGAAAACTATGGCTACACCTTC
TRBJ2-1	TRBV30	.	.	CAWGQYNEQFF	TGTGCCTGGGGACAATACAATGAGCAGTTCTTC
TRBJ2-5	TRBV6-1	.	.	CASSEGRTSQETQYF	TGTGCCAGCAGTGAGGGACGGACAAGCCAAGAGACCCAGTACTTC
TRBJ2-2	TRBV5-1	.	.	CASSLPGQSTNTGELFF	TGCGCCAGCAGCCTACCGGGACAATCGACGAACACCGGGGAGCTGTTTTTT
TRBJ2-5	TRBV6-5	.	.	CACAEGAAQYF	TGTGCCTGCGCTGAAGGGGCGGCCCAGTACTTC
TRBJ1-1	TRBV28	.	.	CASTLGGTEAFF	TGTGCCAGCACCTTGGGGGGTACTGAAGCTTTCTTT
TRBJ2-3	TRBV13	.	TRBD1	CASSQGAGPREVYF	TGTGCCAGCAGTCAGGGGGCAGGGCCGAGGGAGGTCTATTTT
TRBJ1-2	TRBV2	.	.	CASNRYGYTF	TGTGCCAGCAATCGCTATGGCTACACCTTC
TRBJ1-5	TRBV5-6	.	.	CASSFTTAPNQPQHF	TGTGCCAGCAGCTTTACGACAGCTCCAAATCAGCCCCAGCATTTT